A selection of T cell receptor beta chains follows, all from one sample in a study of blood T cell repertoires in COVID-19. Method: immunoSEQ multiplex PCR; TCRdb's copy keeps in-frame clones and lacks some. Of about 230,000 clones in the sample, roughly 84% were seen once. The sequenced material came from peripheral blood. These receptors originate from a man aged 35-49 years with acute or convalescent COVID-19. Each CDR3 is given with its conserved first and last residue. The order of the fields is J gene, clone size, V gene, CDR3 protein. Only some rows state a clone size, as once, few, many or a class for expanded clones.

j_gene: TRBJ2-3; abundance: NA; v_gene: TRBV5-5; CDR3aa: CASSLDGTSTDTQYF
j_gene: TRBJ2-6; abundance: NA; v_gene: TRBV27; CDR3aa: CASSFRDRALSGANVLTF
j_gene: TRBJ1-3; abundance: NA; v_gene: TRBV4-1; CDR3aa: CASSQRDRSSGNTIYF
j_gene: TRBJ1-2; abundance: NA; v_gene: TRBV5-1; CDR3aa: CASSLGLTGDPSGYTF
j_gene: TRBJ2-1; abundance: NA; v_gene: TRBV6-5; CDR3aa: CASSSGTKYNEQFF
j_gene: TRBJ1-2; abundance: NA; v_gene: TRBV27; CDR3aa: CASSLDGVYGYTF
j_gene: TRBJ1-3; abundance: few; v_gene: TRBV7-9; CDR3aa: CASSLGAETGNTIYF
j_gene: TRBJ2-7; abundance: NA; v_gene: TRBV6-5; CDR3aa: CASSYQGQGGLEYF
j_gene: TRBJ2-7; abundance: NA; v_gene: TRBV7-2; CDR3aa: CASSHGVGGTYEQYF
j_gene: TRBJ1-3; abundance: NA; v_gene: TRBV19; CDR3aa: CASSASGTGINTIYF
j_gene: TRBJ1-6; abundance: NA; v_gene: TRBV10-3; CDR3aa: CAITSQGAPLHF
j_gene: TRBJ1-2; abundance: NA; v_gene: TRBV7-8; CDR3aa: CASSLTGDYGYTF
j_gene: TRBJ1-1; abundance: NA; v_gene: TRBV11-2; CDR3aa: CASSTGRGTANTEAFF
j_gene: TRBJ1-4; abundance: NA; v_gene: TRBV6-5; CDR3aa: CASSGGQFNEKLFF
j_gene: TRBJ2-7; abundance: once; v_gene: TRBV10-3; CDR3aa: CAISEGHKDRGYEQYF
j_gene: TRBJ2-2; abundance: NA; v_gene: TRBV5-1; CDR3aa: CASSEGLAGPGELFF
j_gene: TRBJ1-5; abundance: NA; v_gene: TRBV25-1; CDR3aa: CASSEYVGARSNQPQHF
j_gene: TRBJ2-7; abundance: NA; v_gene: TRBV6-6; CDR3aa: CASSPRLAGEAEQYF
j_gene: TRBJ1-2; abundance: few; v_gene: TRBV7-9; CDR3aa: CASSTTGESGYTF
j_gene: TRBJ1-2; abundance: NA; v_gene: TRBV5-4; CDR3aa: CASSLTGGTGYTF
j_gene: TRBJ2-5; abundance: NA; v_gene: TRBV19; CDR3aa: CASSRAVQETQYF
j_gene: TRBJ1-5; abundance: once; v_gene: TRBV19; CDR3aa: CASSFGSGQPQHF
j_gene: TRBJ1-2; abundance: NA; v_gene: TRBV6-5; CDR3aa: CASSYIATGGRGGYTF
j_gene: TRBJ1-3; abundance: once; v_gene: TRBV29-1; CDR3aa: CSVEDLSGISGNTIYF
j_gene: TRBJ2-1; abundance: NA; v_gene: TRBV7-2; CDR3aa: CASSLLAGGNNEQFF
j_gene: TRBJ1-2; abundance: NA; v_gene: TRBV10-3; CDR3aa: CAISSPGTGALGYTF
j_gene: TRBJ1-6; abundance: NA; v_gene: TRBV4-2; CDR3aa: CASSLTTGRESPLHF
j_gene: TRBJ1-5; abundance: NA; v_gene: TRBV19; CDR3aa: CASSIEGRHQPQHF
j_gene: TRBJ1-1; abundance: few; v_gene: TRBV7-2; CDR3aa: CASSFQRSDTEAFF
j_gene: TRBJ1-3; abundance: once; v_gene: TRBV9; CDR3aa: CASSLDRDFGNTIYF
j_gene: TRBJ2-3; abundance: NA; v_gene: TRBV11-2; CDR3aa: CASSLGTGGAADTQYF
j_gene: TRBJ2-3; abundance: NA; v_gene: TRBV20-1; CDR3aa: CSAKDLDTQYF
j_gene: TRBJ1-1; abundance: once; v_gene: TRBV18; CDR3aa: CASSPRGEAEAFF
j_gene: TRBJ1-3; abundance: NA; v_gene: TRBV6-1; CDR3aa: CASSETGGNFIRDF
j_gene: TRBJ1-6; abundance: NA; v_gene: TRBV5-6; CDR3aa: CASSLGSQGNSPLHF
j_gene: TRBJ2-2; abundance: NA; v_gene: TRBV7-3; CDR3aa: CASSLWATGTGAGELFF
j_gene: TRBJ1-1; abundance: NA; v_gene: TRBV2; CDR3aa: CASSPWGGRTNTEAFF
j_gene: TRBJ2-4; abundance: NA; v_gene: TRBV4-3; CDR3aa: CASSQDQAALAKNIQYF
j_gene: TRBJ2-7; abundance: NA; v_gene: TRBV2; CDR3aa: CASSGSGGPSYEQYF
j_gene: TRBJ1-1; abundance: NA; v_gene: TRBV14; CDR3aa: CASGRGDTEAFF